The present entry profiles one T cell receptor beta chain with its context. The entry originates in a study of blood T cell repertoires in COVID-19. About the study: PBMCs, B-cell-depleted T cells, or T cells were the source of the cDNA or gDNA that made up the material.

Data came from immunoSEQ multiplex PCR; TCRdb stores just in-frame clones and leaves some out. The sample consists of some 290,000 clones, 90% of them appearing once. V lost 6 bases to trimming and J lost 5 bases, with 17 bases between them. Germline V gene data show CDR1 as LNHDA and CDR2 as SQIVND (reference sequence). The CDR3 extends over 15 amino acids. Participants were aged about 18 to 90 years, lived in under 25 US areas, and enrolled virtually. Participants in the exposed group had met a COVID-19 case in the 2 weeks before joining the study. The V and J genes are TRBV19 and TRBJ1-5, with D possibly TRBD1 on 6 matching bases. The clonotype comes from a young woman who had been exposed to COVID-19. The sequencing sample was made of PBMCs or T cells enriched from blood (not recorded which). The CDR3 region has the DNA TGTGCCAGTAGGGAGCTATTGCGGGGGCATCAGCCCCAGCATTTT. The encoded protein is CASRELLRGHQPQHF.